Sequencing of this TCR beta chain was carried out in a study of graft-versus-host responses after intestinal transplantation. Study-level information: Each transplant was multivisceral, liver-intestinal, or isolated intestinal.

The table lists this clone with a few counts. Its antigen is still unknown. This CDR3 spans 14 amino acids. V trimming: 1 base; J trimming: 4 bases; junction bases outside the gene matches: 3. The germline CDR1 and CDR2 sequences are MGHRA and YSYEKL. Repertoires were generated with immunoSEQ multiplex PCR, while TCRdb's copy carries only in-frame clones and drops some. The top ten clones hold approximately 0.84% of a sample with some 90,000 clones, approximately 80% of them seen once. The source of this sequence is a human donor who received an intestinal transplant. V and J are TRBV4-1 and TRBJ1-2, with 7 bases that match TRBD1. The input for sequencing was unstimulated CD4+ T cells sorted from spleen or lymph node cells, taken before intestinal transplant. The chain's CDR3 is CASSQVGDSYGYTF. CDR3 nucleotides: TGCGCCAGCAGCCAAGTCGGGGACAGCTATGGCTACACCTTC.